The 7 T cell receptor beta chains below all came from one sample that was sequenced in a study of blood T cell repertoires in COVID-19. Generated by immunoSEQ multiplex PCR, the TCRdb table keeps only in-frame clones and is missing some. The sample has hundreds of thousands of clones, over 75% seen once. Sequencing was done on a sample of peripheral blood. The source of these receptors is a human donor in a cohort sampled during active COVID-19.

This sequence joins TRBV7-9 and TRBJ1-1, with D unresolved. The CDR3 length is 15 residues. Per germline, CDR1 SEHNR and CDR2 FQNEAQ (reference sequence). V was cut by 5 bases and J by 1 base, with 14 bases left in between. The chain's CDR3 is CASSLGLSRNTEAFF. The CDR3 DNA sequence: TGTGCCAGCAGCCTTGGACTATCTAGGAACACTGAAGCTTTCTTT.

V usage is TRBV2 and J usage is TRBJ2-3; D might be TRBD1 (5 bases). The germline CDR1 and CDR2 sequences are SNHLY and FYNNEI. The CDR3 loop spans 14 amino acids. Trimming shortened V by 5 bases and J by 5 bases, and 14 bases separated the two germline ends. CDR3 region: CASSLRQSGDTQYF. The CDR3, as DNA: TGTGCCAGCAGTCTAAGACAGTCAGGAGATACGCAGTATTTT.

This clone has a handful of counts. The V and J genes are TRBV4-1 and TRBJ1-5; 8 bases are a match to TRBD1. The germline gives CDR1 MGHRA, CDR2 YSYEKL. The CDR3 consists of 15 residues. After removal of 3 bases from V and 3 bases from J, the junction contained 4 bases not matched to a gene. CDR3 sequence reads: CASSHGQGDNQPQHF. The DNA for the CDR3 is TGCGCCAGCAGCCATGGACAGGGCGACAATCAGCCCCAGCATTTT.

Of note for this clone: Different DNA sequences within this sample yield the same CDR3. J is TRBJ2-1 and V is TRBV20-1; possible D gene TRBD1, 6 bases. This CDR3 comprises 14 residues. V lost 3 bases, J lost 1 base, and 10 bases lay in between. The germline CDR1 and CDR2 sequences are DFQATT and SNEGSKA (reference sequence). CDR3: CSASRGFSYNEQFF. Here the CDR3 DNA reads TGCAGTGCTAGTAGGGGGTTTTCCTACAATGAGCAGTTCTTC.

This chain joins TRBV3-1 (or the pseudogene TRBV3-2) and TRBJ2-3; 9 bases are shared with TRBD2. The CDR3 runs 15 residues. CDR1 LGHDT and CDR2 YNNKEL come from the germline V gene (reference sequence). J lost 1 base, V lost 1 base, and 0 bases had no gene match. Written as DNA, the CDR3 is TGTGCCAGCAGCCAAGGGACTAGCGGCACAGATACGCAGTATTTT. Translated, it gives CASSQGTSGTDTQYF.

The CDR3 sequence is CASSRPWTKDSRATDTQYF. CDR3 in DNA: TGTGCCAGCAGTCGACCGTGGACGAAGGACAGCCGAGCCACAGATACGCAGTATTTT. This chain uses TRBV27 with TRBJ2-3; tentative D call: TRBD1 (6 bases). In germline, CDR1 is MNHEY, CDR2 SMNVEV (reference sequence). The CDR3 totals 19 residues. Trimming removed 5 bases from V and 2 bases from J, with 26 bases in between.

V and J are TRBV10-1 and TRBJ2-7, with a weak D call TRBD1 (5 bases). The CDR3 has 14 amino acids. V was cut by 6 bases and J by 4 bases, with 16 bases left in between. The germline V gene encodes CDR1 WNHNN and CDR2 SYGVQD (reference sequence). The CDR3 nucleotides are TGCGCCAGCAGCCCCTCAGGGCGAGGATACGAGCAGTACTTC. This encodes CASSPSGRGYEQYF.